The clone carrying this TCR beta chain was observed a few times. Its target is not known. The sample comes from a study of CD8+ T cells in alopecia areata. Study-wide results and caveats: There were many expanded lesional clones persisting in scalp and blood during tofacitinib. Scalp specimens additionally yield sequences from normal skin's resident alphabeta T cells.

RNA was extracted and reverse transcribed into cDNA as the sequencing template. This table comes from immunoSEQ multiplex PCR, and its TCRdb copy is limited to in-frame clones, with some not included. The sample holds 80,000 or so clones, approximately 66% seen once. The treatment here: oral pan-JAK inhibitor, 5-10 mg twice daily. The CDR3 sequence is 13 residues long. Germline V gene data show CDR1 as SGHAT and CDR2 as FQNNGV. V was pared by 0 bases and J by 1 base, with 2 bases between. This receptor was identified in a human donor with alopecia areata. The specimen comprised CD8+ T cells sorted from blood, sampled at week 24, from a patient treated with tofacitinib. J is TRBJ2-3 and V is TRBV11-2; no reliable D call. The CDR3 sequence: CASSLDRTDTQYF. The CDR3 DNA is TGTGCCAGCAGCTTAGACCGCACAGATACGCAGTATTTT.